These 25 T cell receptor beta chains originate from one sample sequenced in a study of molecular identifiers for immune sequencing clone quantification (dated by TCRdb to 2017 to 2018). The library was obtained by PCR. TCRdb names NextSeq 500 as the instrument used. TCRdb reprocessed the public reads (quality trimming at Q25 with fastp, clone calling with MiXCR) and kept in-frame beta chains. All rows with the same CDR3 protein become a single entry with the most common DNA and genes. The sample has approximately 630,000 distinct CDR3 sequences on record, roughly 25% of them singletons. The top ten hold about 0.84% of the sample. Sequenced input: naive CD8+ T cells from blood, with Jurkat cell RNA spiked in. What this sample's cell subset or site label stands for: FACS-sorted CD8+CD4-CCR7+CD45RA+ naive T cells. The receptors originated from a human donor in good health. Some libraries in this study had Jurkat cell RNA spiked in.

This clonotype was picked up many times. This chain links TRBV27 with TRBJ2-3; D gene ambiguous. The CDR3 contains 17 residues. V shed 0 bases and J shed 0 bases, with 13 bases lying between them. Germline V gene data show CDR1 as MNHEY and CDR2 as SMNVEV (reference sequence). The CDR3 DNA follows: TGTGCCAGCAGTTTATCGACTTTCGATGTCAGCACAGATACGCAGTATTTT. Residues: CASSLSTFDVSTDTQYF.

At least ten counts were recorded for this clonotype. The rearrangement joins TRBV14 to TRBJ2-7; 7 bases fit TRBD1. The CDR3 has 16 amino acids. V lost 0 bases and J lost 6; bases outside the gene matches: 11. Per germline, CDR1 SGHDN and CDR2 FVKESK. The CDR3 loop is CASSQDWSGGPPEQYF. CDR3 nucleotides: TGTGCCAGCAGCCAAGATTGGTCAGGGGGTCCTCCCGAGCAGTACTTC.

A note on this clonotype: Possible read error: a much larger clone is one base away. The V call is TRBV24-1, the J call TRBJ2-3, with unresolved D. The CDR3 contains 14 residues. Germline V gene lookup returns CDR1 KGHDR and CDR2 SFDVKD. Between the trimmed V and J ends, which lost 11 bases and 3 bases, there was a span of 17 bases. The DNA for the CDR3 is TGTGCCAACAACCCAAGGTTCAAAACAGATACGCAGTATTTT. Protein: CANNPRFKTDTQYF.

This clonotype occurred many times. The chain links TRBV5-1 to TRBJ2-7, with 8 bases lining up with TRBD1. CDR1 and CDR2 from the germline V gene are SGHRS and YFSETQ. There are 15 residues in the CDR3. The junction had 9 bases not matched to a gene; V was cut back by 5 bases and J by 2 bases. In nucleotides, the CDR3 is TGCGCCAGCAGAACGAAGGACAGGGCAACCTACGAGCAGTACTTC. The encoded protein is CASRTKDRATYEQYF.

V gene TRBV20-1 combines with J gene TRBJ1-1; D is possibly TRBD1 (5 bases). The CDR3 runs 13 residues. V lost 6 bases and J lost 4, with 15 bases in between. Looked up from germline, CDR1 is DFQATT and CDR2 is SNEGSKA (reference sequence). As DNA, the CDR3 is TGCAGTGCCCCCTCGGTGGGGCCCACTGAAGCTTTCTTT. Amino acid sequence: CSAPSVGPTEAFF.

This rearrangement joins TRBV18 to TRBJ1-1, with TRBD1 as a possible D gene (5 bases). In germline, CDR1 is KGHSH, CDR2 LQKENI. There are 15 residues in the CDR3. V shed 3 bases and J shed 4 bases, with 15 bases lying between them. This chain's CDR3 is CASSPTSGVITEAFF. The CDR3 DNA reads as TGTGCCAGCTCACCCACGTCGGGGGTGATCACTGAAGCTTTCTTT.

This clonotype was recorded many times. This rearrangement joins TRBV30 to TRBJ1-1, with D tentatively TRBD1 (6 bases). The V end was cut by 5 bases, the J end by 6 bases, with 22 bases between. This CDR3 spans 15 amino acids. Germline V CDR1 and CDR2: GTSNPN, SVGIG (reference sequence). The CDR3 DNA sequence: TGTGCCTGGGGAGGCGAAACAGGGCGGTTGGCTGAAGCTTTCTTT. Protein sequence: CAWGGETGRLAEAFF.

This clonotype has more than one count but fewer than ten. The chain is built from TRBV12-3 or TRBV12-4 and TRBJ1-5; 8 bases are a match to TRBD1. There are 13 residues in the CDR3. V lost 6 bases and J lost 6; bases outside the gene matches: 4. The CDR3 sequence: CASSRTGGQPQHF. The CDR3 nucleotides read TGTGCCAGCAGCCGTACAGGGGGTCAGCCCCAGCATTTT.

For this clonotype: One end of the junction varies from germline; a read error may be responsible. The chain links TRBV4-1 to TRBJ2-3, with 7 bases identical to TRBD1. The germline V gene encodes CDR1 MGHRA and CDR2 YSYEKL. CDR3 length equals 16 residues. CDR3 coding DNA: TGCGCCAGCAGCCAAGGGACAGGCCTTACCACAGATACGCAGTGTTTT. The encoded protein is CASSQGTGLTTDTQCF.

The chain has TRBV19 and TRBJ1-1; a possible D gene is TRBD1 (6 bases). Deletions cut 6 bases from V and 2 bases from J, with 19 bases between. The CDR3 totals 16 residues. Germline CDR1 is LNHDA and CDR2 is SQIVND (reference sequence). The CDR3 bases are TGTGCCAGTAGCACCGCGTCGCGGGGGCTTAACACTGAAGCTTTCTTT. Translating gives CASSTASRGLNTEAFF. The variable domain in full, with the rest retrieved from reference TRBV19 and TRBJ1-1, is DGGITQSPKYLFRKEGQNVTLSCEQNLNHDAMYWYRQDPGQGLRLIYYSQIVNDFQKGDIAEGYSVSREKKESFPLTVTSAQKNPTAFYLCASSTASRGLNTEAFFGQGTRLTVV.

In this sample, this clonotype turned up many times. The CDR3 region has the DNA TGCGCCAGCAGTCCCGTGGCAGGCACGGACTACAATGAGCAGTTCTTC. Protein: CASSPVAGTDYNEQFF. This chain joins TRBV4-3 and TRBJ2-1; D is unclear. The CDR3 is 16 amino acids. Germline CDR1 is LGHNA and CDR2 is YSLEER. Trimming pared 6 bases from V and 3 bases from J, leaving 18 bases between.

The sample holds a few counts of this clonotype. This could be a read error, since a much larger clone is one nucleotide away. This sequence joins TRBV28 and TRBJ2-7; 7 bases agree with TRBD1. The CDR3 covers 11 residues. The V gene's germline CDR1 is MDHEN and CDR2 SYDVKM. CDR3 sequence: CASSLGGQTHF. CDR3 bases: TGTGCCAGCAGTTTAGGGGGACAGACACACTTC.

The chain employs TRBV30 and TRBJ2-1, with TRBD2 as a possible D gene (6 bases). Germline CDR1 is GTSNPN and CDR2 is SVGIG (reference sequence). Trimming cost V 4 bases and J 6 bases, with 19 bases left between them. CDR3 size: 15 residues. CDR3 loop: CAWNILAAPPNEQFF. In nucleotides, the CDR3 is TGTGCCTGGAACATACTAGCAGCCCCTCCCAATGAGCAGTTCTTC.

V is TRBV4-1 and J is TRBJ2-5, with 8 bases aligning to TRBD1. Germline V gene lookup returns CDR1 MGHRA and CDR2 YSYEKL. The trim removed 3 bases at V and 5 bases at J, leaving 5 bases unmatched. The CDR3 has 14 amino acids. Here the CDR3 DNA reads TGCGCCAGCAGCCAGCTGGGACAGGCCGAGACCCAGTACTTC. Translation gives CASSQLGQAETQYF.

This clonotype was counted many times. CDR3 sequence reads: CSVDSDTDTQYF. The CDR3 DNA reads as TGCAGCGTAGACAGCGACACAGATACGCAGTATTTT. J is TRBJ2-3 and V is TRBV29-1; perhaps TRBD1 as D (5 bases). The CDR3 runs 12 residues. The V and J ends lost 6 bases and 2 bases respectively, with 9 bases between them. CDR1 SQVTM and CDR2 ANQGSEA come from the germline V gene.

In the case of this clonotype: One end of the junction is discordant with germline, which a read error may explain. The rearrangement joins TRBV20-1 to TRBJ2-5; D unresolved. CDR1 DFQATT and CDR2 SNEGSKA come from the germline V gene (reference sequence). The length of the CDR3 is 15 residues. The CDR3 sequence: CSAREDLTRQGTQYF. The CDR3 coding sequence is TGCAGTGCCAGAGAAGACCTTACCAGGCAAGGGACCCAGTACTTC.

The CDR3 region has the DNA TGCGCCAGCAGCCAGGCTCCAGGGGAAACTAACTATGGCTACACCTTC. It codes for CASSQAPGETNYGYTF. This chain joins TRBV4-1 and TRBJ1-2; D might be TRBD1 (6 bases). Per the germline V gene, CDR1 is MGHRA and CDR2 is YSYEKL. This CDR3 is 16 amino acids long. V lost 3 bases and J 0 bases, leaving 14 bases between the germline ends.

This clonotype was detected only a few times. The chain employs TRBV9 and TRBJ2-2, with 11 positions matching TRBD2. J was trimmed by 6 bases and V by 0 bases; bases with no gene match: 4. The CDR3 covers 16 residues. Germline V gives CDR1 SGDLS, CDR2 YYNGEE. CDR3 sequence (DNA): TGTGCCAGCAGCGTAGTGGTAGCGGGGGGGCCCGGGGAGCTGTTTTTT. Protein product: CASSVVVAGGPGELFF.

This clonotype was observed a handful of times. The chain employs TRBV10-3 and TRBJ1-2, with 8 bases matching TRBD1. CDR1 is ENHRY and CDR2 is SYGVKD in the germline V gene. This CDR3 spans 16 amino acids. The V segment lost 6 bases and the J segment 6 bases; nucleotides outside the gene matches: 15. The CDR3 nucleotides read TGTGCCATCAGATCCCCGGAGACAGGGGAGGTCCATGGCTACACCTTC. Protein sequence: CAIRSPETGEVHGYTF.

The chain links TRBV15 to TRBJ2-7; 12 bases agree with TRBD2. The trim removed 5 bases at V and 0 bases at J, leaving 14 bases unmatched. CDR1 and CDR2 from the germline V gene are LNHNV and YYDKDF (reference sequence). This CDR3 is built from 19 residues. CDR3 in DNA: TGTGCCACCAGCTCCTGGACTAGCGGGATCCTTTTGAGCTCCTACGAGCAGTACTTC. It translates to CATSSWTSGILLSSYEQYF. The full variable domain, with the rest looked up from reference TRBV15 and TRBJ2-7, is DAMVIQNPRYQVTQFGKPVTLSCSQTLNHNVMYWYQQKSSQAPKLLFHYYDKDFNNEADTPDNFQSRRPNTSFCFLDIRSPGLGDTAMYLCATSSWTSGILLSSYEQYFGPGTRLTVT.

Worth noting for this clonotype: Given a much more abundant clone one base away, this may be a read error. This chain links TRBV11-2 with TRBJ2-3, with TRBD2 as a possible D gene (5 bases). In germline, CDR1 is SGHAT, CDR2 FQNNGV. There are 16 residues in the CDR3. CDR3 protein: CASSPTARAYTDTPYF. The CDR3 nucleotides read TGTGCCAGCAGCCCAACAGCGAGGGCCTACACAGATACGCCGTATTTT. Using reference TRBV11-2 and TRBJ2-3 for the parts outside the CDR3, the full variable domain is EAGVAQSPRYKIIEKRQSVAFWCNPISGHATLYWYQQILGQGPKLLIQFQNNGVVDDSQLPKDRFSAERLKGVDSTLKIQPAKLEDSAVYLCASSPTARAYTDTPYFGPGTRLTVL.

This clonotype was observed at least ten times. J is TRBJ2-6 and V is TRBV18, with D possibly being TRBD1 (6 bases). Germline CDR1 KGHSH, CDR2 LQKENI. Trimming took off 4 bases at V and 4 bases at J, with 14 bases between the two ends. The CDR3 totals 16 residues. CDR3 residues: CASSQTQGFGANVLTF. The CDR3 bases are TGTGCCAGCTCACAAACGCAGGGGTTCGGGGCCAACGTCCTGACTTTC.

This sequence joins TRBV29-1 and TRBJ2-7; D is undetermined. V was shortened by 6 bases and J by 6 bases, with 12 bases between the two germline ends. This CDR3 has 11 residues. CDR1 and CDR2 from the germline V gene are SQVTM and ANQGSEA. The CDR3 coding sequence is TGCAGCGTCCGACACGGCAGCGAGCAGTACTTC. Translating it yields CSVRHGSEQYF.

The chain is built from TRBV13 and TRBJ2-7; D is perhaps TRBD1 (6 bases). The ends were cut back, 0 bases at V and 3 bases at J, with 15 bases in the middle. The CDR3 runs to 16 residues. Germline V CDR1 and CDR2: PRHDT, FYEKMQ (reference sequence). This CDR3 is CASSLGSETGSYEQYF. The CDR3 DNA reads TGTGCCAGCAGCTTAGGATCGGAGACAGGTAGCTACGAGCAGTACTTC.

A note on this clonotype: A much larger clone differs from this one at a single base, so this may be a read error. The chain is built from TRBV7-2 and TRBJ2-7; the D gene is possibly TRBD1 (6 bases). CDR1 and CDR2 (germline): SGHTA, FQGNSA. This CDR3 is built from 13 residues. V was trimmed by 5 bases and J by 6 bases, leaving 14 bases between them. This chain's CDR3 is CASSAGVACEQYF. Here the CDR3 DNA reads TGTGCCAGCAGCGCAGGGGTAGCCTGCGAGCAGTACTTC.